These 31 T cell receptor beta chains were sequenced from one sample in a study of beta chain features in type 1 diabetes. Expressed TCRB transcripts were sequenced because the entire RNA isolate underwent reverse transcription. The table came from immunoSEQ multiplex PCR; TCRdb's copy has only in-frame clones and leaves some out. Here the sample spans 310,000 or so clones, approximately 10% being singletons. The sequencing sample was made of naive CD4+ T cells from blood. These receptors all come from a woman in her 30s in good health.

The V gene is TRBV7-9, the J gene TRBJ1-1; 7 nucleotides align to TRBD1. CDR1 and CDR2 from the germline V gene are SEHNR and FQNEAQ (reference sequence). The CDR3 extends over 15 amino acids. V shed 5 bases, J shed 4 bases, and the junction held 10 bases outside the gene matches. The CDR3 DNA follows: TGTGCCAGCAGCACCTGGGACAGCCGGCCCACTGAAGCTTTCTTT. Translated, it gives CASSTWDSRPTEAFF.

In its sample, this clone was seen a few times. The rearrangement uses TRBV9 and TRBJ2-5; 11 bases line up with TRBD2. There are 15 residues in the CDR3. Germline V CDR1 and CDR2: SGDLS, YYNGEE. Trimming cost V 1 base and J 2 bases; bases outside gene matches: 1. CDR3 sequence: CASSVTSGRQETQYF. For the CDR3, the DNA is TGTGCCAGCAGCGTAACTAGCGGGAGACAAGAGACCCAGTACTTC.

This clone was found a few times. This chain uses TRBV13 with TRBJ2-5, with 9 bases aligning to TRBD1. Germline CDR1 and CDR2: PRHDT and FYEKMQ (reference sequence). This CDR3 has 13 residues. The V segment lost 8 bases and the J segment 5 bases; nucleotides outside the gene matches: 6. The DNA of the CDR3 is TGTGCCAGCTCGGACAGGGGAAGGGAGACCCAGTACTTC. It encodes CASSDRGRETQYF.

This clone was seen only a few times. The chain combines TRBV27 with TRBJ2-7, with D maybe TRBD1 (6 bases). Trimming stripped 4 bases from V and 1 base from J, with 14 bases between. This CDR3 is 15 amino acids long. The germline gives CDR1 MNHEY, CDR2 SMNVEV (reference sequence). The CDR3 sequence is CASSSLGAGSYEQYF. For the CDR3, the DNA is TGTGCCAGCAGTTCTCTGGGGGCAGGGTCCTACGAGCAGTACTTC.

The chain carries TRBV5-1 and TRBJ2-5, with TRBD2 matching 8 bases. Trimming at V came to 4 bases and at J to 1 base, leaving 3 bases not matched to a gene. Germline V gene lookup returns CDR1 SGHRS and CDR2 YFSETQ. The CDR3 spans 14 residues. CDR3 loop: CASSPTSGQETQYF. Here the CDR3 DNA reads TGCGCCAGCAGCCCCACTAGCGGCCAAGAGACCCAGTACTTC.

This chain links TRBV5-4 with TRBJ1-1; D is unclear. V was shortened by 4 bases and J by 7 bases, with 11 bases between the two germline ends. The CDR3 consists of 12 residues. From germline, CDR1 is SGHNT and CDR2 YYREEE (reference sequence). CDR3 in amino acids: CASSQVAHEAFF. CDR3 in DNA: TGTGCCAGCAGCCAAGTGGCCCATGAAGCTTTCTTT. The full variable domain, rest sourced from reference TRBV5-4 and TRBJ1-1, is ETGVTQSPTHLIKTRGQQVTLRCSSQSGHNTVSWYQQALGQGPQFIFQYYREEENGRGNFPPRFSGLQFPNYSSELNVNALELDDSALYLCASSQVAHEAFFGQGTRLTVV.

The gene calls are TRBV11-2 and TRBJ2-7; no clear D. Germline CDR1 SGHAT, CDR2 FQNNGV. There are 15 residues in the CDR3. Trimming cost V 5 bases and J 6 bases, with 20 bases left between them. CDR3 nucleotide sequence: TGTGCCAGCAGCCCCCCGATTGGCAGGTCCACCGAGCAGTACTTC. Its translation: CASSPPIGRSTEQYF.

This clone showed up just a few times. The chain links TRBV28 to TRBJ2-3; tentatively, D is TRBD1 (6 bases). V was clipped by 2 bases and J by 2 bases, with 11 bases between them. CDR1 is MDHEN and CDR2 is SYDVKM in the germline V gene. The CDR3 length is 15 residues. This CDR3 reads CASSLGQGNTDTQYF. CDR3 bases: TGTGCCAGCAGTTTAGGGCAGGGGAACACAGATACGCAGTATTTT.

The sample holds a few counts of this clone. The CDR3 here is CASSLALGGDSYEQYF. The CDR3 nucleotides are TGTGCCAGCAGCTTAGCGCTGGGCGGGGACTCCTACGAGCAGTACTTC. This rearrangement joins TRBV7-9 to TRBJ2-7, with a weak D call TRBD2 (6 bases). Between the trimmed V and J ends, which lost 0 bases and 0 bases, there was a span of 12 bases. The CDR3 sequence is 16 residues long. From germline, CDR1 is SEHNR and CDR2 FQNEAQ (reference sequence). The full variable domain, in which reference TRBV7-9 and TRBJ2-7 provide the parts outside the CDR3, is DTGVSQNPRHKITKRGQNVTFRCDPISEHNRLYWYRQTLGQGPEFLTYFQNEAQLEKSRLLSDRFSAERPKGSFSTLEIQRTEQGDSAMYLCASSLALGGDSYEQYFGPGTRLTVT.

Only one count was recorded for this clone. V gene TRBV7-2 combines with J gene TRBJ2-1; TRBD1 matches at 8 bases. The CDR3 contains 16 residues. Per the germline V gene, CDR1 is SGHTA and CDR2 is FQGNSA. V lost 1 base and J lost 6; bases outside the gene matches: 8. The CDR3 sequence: CASSLGYGTGSNEQFF. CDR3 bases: TGTGCCAGCAGCTTAGGGTACGGGACAGGTAGCAATGAGCAGTTCTTC.

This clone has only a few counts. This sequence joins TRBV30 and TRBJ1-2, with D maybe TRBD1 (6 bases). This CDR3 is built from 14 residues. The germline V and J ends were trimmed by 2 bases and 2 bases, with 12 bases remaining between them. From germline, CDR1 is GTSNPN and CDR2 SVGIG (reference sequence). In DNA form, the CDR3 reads TGTGCCTGGAGTAAACAAACAGGGAACTATGGCTACACCTTC. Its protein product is CAWSKQTGNYGYTF.

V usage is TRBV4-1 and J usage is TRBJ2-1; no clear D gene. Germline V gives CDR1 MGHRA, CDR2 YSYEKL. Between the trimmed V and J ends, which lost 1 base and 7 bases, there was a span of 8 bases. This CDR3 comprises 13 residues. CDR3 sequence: CASSQAGLNEQFF. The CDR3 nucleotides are TGCGCCAGCAGCCAAGCCGGGTTGAATGAGCAGTTCTTC.

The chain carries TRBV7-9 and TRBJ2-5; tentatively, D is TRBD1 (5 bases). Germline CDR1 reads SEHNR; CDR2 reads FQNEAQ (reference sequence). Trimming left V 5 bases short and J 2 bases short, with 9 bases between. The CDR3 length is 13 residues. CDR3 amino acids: CASSQDSQETQYF. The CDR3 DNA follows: TGTGCCAGCAGCCAAGACAGTCAAGAGACCCAGTACTTC.

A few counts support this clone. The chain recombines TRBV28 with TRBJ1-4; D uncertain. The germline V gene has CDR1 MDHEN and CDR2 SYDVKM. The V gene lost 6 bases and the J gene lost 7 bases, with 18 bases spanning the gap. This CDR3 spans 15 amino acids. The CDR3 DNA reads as TGTGCCAGCAGCCGTTCCCCGAGCGGTGGTGAAAAACTGTTTTTT. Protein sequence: CASSRSPSGGEKLFF.

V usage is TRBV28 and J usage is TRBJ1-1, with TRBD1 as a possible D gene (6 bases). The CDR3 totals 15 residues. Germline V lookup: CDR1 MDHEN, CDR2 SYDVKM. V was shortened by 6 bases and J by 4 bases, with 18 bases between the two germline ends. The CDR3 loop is CASSKINRDPTEAFF. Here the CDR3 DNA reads TGTGCCAGCAGCAAAATAAACAGGGATCCCACTGAAGCTTTCTTT.

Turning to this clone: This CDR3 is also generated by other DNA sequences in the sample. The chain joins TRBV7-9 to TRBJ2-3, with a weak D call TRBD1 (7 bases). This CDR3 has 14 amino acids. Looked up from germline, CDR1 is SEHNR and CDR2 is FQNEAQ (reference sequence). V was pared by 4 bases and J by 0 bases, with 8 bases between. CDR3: CASSSGGSTDTQYF. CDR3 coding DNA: TGTGCCAGCAGCTCAGGGGGGAGCACAGATACGCAGTATTTT.

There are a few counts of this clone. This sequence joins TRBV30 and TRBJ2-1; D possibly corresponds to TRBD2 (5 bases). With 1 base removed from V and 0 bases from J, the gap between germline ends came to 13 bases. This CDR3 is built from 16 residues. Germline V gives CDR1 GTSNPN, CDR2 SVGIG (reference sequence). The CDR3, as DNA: TGTGCCTGGAGTGCCCTAGCCTTGAGCTCCTACAATGAGCAGTTCTTC. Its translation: CAWSALALSSYNEQFF.

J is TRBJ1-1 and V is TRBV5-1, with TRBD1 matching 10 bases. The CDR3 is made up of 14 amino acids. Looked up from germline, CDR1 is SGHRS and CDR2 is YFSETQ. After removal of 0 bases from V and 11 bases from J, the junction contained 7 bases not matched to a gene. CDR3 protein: CASSLGTGGSGAFF. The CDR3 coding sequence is TGCGCCAGCAGCTTGGGGACAGGGGGTAGTGGTGCTTTCTTT.

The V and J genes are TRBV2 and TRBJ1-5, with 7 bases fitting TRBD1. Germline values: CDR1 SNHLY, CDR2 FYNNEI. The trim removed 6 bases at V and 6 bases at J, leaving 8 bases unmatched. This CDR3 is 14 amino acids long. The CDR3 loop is CASSGQEAFQPQHF. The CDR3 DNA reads TGTGCCAGCAGCGGACAGGAGGCGTTTCAGCCCCAGCATTTT.

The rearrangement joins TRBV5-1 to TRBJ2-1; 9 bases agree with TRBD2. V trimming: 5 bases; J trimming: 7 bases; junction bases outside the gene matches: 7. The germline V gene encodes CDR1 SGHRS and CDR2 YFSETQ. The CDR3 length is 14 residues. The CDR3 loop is CASRVAGAGNEQFF. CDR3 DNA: TGCGCCAGCAGGGTAGCGGGAGCAGGTAATGAGCAGTTCTTC.

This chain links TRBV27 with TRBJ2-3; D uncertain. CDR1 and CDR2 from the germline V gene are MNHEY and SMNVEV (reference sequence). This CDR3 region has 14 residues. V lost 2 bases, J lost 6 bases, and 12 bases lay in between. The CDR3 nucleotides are TGTGCCAGCAGTTTAACGTCCCCCGGTGATACGCAGTATTTT. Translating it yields CASSLTSPGDTQYF.

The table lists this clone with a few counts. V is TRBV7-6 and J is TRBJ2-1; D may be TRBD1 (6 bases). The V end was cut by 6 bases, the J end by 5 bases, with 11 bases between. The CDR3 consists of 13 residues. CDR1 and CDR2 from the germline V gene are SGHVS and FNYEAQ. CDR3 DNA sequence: TGTGCCAGCAGTAGACAGGTCAACAATGAGCAGTTCTTC. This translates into CASSRQVNNEQFF.

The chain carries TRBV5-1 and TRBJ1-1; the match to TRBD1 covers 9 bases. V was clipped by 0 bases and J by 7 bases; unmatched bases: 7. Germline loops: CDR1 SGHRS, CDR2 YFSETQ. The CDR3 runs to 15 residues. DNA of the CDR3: TGCGCCAGCAGCTTGGTGTCCGGGACAGGGCTTGAAGCTTTCTTT. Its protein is CASSLVSGTGLEAFF. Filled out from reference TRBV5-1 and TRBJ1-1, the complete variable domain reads KAGVTQTPRYLIKTRGQQVTLSCSPISGHRSVSWYQQTPGQGLQFLFEYFSETQRNKGNFPGRFSGRQFSNSRSEMNVSTLELGDSALYLCASSLVSGTGLEAFFGQGTRLTVV.

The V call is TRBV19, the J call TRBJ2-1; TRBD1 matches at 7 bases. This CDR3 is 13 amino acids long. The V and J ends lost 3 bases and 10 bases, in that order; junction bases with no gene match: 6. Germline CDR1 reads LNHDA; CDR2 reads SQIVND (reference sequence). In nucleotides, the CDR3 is TGTGCCAGTAGTATCCTTGAAGGGGGCGAGCAGTTCTTC. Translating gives CASSILEGGEQFF.

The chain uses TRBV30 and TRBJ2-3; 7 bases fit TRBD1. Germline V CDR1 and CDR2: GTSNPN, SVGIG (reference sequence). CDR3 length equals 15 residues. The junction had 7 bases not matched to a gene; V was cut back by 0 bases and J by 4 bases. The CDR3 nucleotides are TGTGCCTGGAGTGTAAAGGGGGCAAGCGCAGATACGCAGTATTTT. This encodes CAWSVKGASADTQYF. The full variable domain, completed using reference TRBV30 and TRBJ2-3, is SQTIHQWPATLVQPVGSPLSLECTVEGTSNPNLYWYRQAAGRGLQLLFYSVGIGQISSEVPQNLSASRPQDRQFILSSKKLLLSDSGFYLCAWSVKGASADTQYFGPGTRLTVL.

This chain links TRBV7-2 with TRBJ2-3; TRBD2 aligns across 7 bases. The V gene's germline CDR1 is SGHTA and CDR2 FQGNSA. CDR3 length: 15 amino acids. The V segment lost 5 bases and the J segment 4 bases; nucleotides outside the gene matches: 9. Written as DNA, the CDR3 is TGTGCCAGCAGCAGAATTGCGGGAGTGTCAGATACGCAGTATTTT. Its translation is CASSRIAGVSDTQYF.

CDR3 DNA: TGTGCCAGCAGCGTACCCGGTTCCACAGATACGCAGTATTTT. It yields the protein CASSVPGSTDTQYF. This chain connects TRBV9 to TRBJ2-3; unclear D gene. V was clipped by 1 base and J by 2 bases, with 8 bases between them. This CDR3 is 14 amino acids long. Germline CDR1 SGDLS, CDR2 YYNGEE. Drawing the rest from reference TRBV9 and TRBJ2-3, the complete variable domain is DSGVTQTPKHLITATGQRVTLRCSPRSGDLSVYWYQQSLDQGLQFLIQYYNGEERAKGNILERFSAQQFPDLHSELNLSSLELGDSALYFCASSVPGSTDTQYFGPGTRLTVL.

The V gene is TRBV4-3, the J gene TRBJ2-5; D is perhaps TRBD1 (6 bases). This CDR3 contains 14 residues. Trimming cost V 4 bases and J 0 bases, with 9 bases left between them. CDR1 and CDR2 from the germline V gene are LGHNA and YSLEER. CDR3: CASSLGAYQETQYF. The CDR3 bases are TGCGCCAGCAGCCTGGGGGCCTACCAAGAGACCCAGTACTTC.

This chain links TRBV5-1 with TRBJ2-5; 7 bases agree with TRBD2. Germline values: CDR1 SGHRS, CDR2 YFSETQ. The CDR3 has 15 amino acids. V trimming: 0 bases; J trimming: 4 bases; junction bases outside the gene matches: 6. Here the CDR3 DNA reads TGCGCCAGCAGCTTGGGGGGGGAGGGCCGAGAGACCCAGTACTTC. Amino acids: CASSLGGEGRETQYF.

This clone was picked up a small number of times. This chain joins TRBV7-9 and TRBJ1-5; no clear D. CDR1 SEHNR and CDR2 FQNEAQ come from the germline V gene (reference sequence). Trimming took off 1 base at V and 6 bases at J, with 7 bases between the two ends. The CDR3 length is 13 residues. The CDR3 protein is CASSLGEVQPQHF. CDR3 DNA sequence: TGTGCCAGCAGCTTAGGGGAGGTTCAGCCCCAGCATTTT.

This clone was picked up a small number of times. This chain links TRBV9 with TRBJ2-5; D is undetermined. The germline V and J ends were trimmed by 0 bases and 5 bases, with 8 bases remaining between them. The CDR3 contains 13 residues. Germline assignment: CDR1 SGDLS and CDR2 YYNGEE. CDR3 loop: CASSVAPLETQYF. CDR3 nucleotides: TGTGCCAGCAGCGTAGCTCCGTTGGAGACCCAGTACTTC. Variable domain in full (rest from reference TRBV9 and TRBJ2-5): DSGVTQTPKHLITATGQRVTLRCSPRSGDLSVYWYQQSLDQGLQFLIQYYNGEERAKGNILERFSAQQFPDLHSELNLSSLELGDSALYFCASSVAPLETQYFGPGTRLLVL.